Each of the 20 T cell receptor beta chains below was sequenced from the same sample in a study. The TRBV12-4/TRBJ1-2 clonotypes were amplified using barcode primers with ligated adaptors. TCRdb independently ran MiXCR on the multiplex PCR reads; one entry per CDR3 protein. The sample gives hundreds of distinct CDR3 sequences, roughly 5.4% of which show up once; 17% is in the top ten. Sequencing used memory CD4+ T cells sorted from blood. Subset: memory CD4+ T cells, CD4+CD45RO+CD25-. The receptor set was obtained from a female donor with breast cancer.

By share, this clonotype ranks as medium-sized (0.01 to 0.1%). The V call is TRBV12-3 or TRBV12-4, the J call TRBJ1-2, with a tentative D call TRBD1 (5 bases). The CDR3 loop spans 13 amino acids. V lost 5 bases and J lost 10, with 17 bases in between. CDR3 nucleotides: TGTGCCAGCAGTCCCCGGGCGGCAGGGAACTACACCTTC. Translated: CASSPRAAGNYTF.

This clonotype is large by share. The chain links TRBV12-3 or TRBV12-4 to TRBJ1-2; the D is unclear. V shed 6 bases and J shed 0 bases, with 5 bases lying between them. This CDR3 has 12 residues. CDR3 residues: CASRPTNYGYTF. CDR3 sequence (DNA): TGTGCCAGCAGACCAACTAACTATGGCTACACCTTC.

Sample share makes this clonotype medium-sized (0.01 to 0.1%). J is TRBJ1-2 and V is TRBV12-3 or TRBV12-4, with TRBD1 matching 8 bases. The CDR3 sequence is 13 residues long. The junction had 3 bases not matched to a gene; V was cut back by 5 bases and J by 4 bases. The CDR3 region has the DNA TGTGCCAGCAGTATTGACAGGGGCTATGGCTACACCTTC. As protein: CASSIDRGYGYTF.

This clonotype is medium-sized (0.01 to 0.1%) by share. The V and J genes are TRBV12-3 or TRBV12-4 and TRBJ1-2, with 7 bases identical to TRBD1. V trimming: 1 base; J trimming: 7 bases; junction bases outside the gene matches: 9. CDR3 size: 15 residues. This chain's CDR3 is CASSLESGTASGYTF. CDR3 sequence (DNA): TGTGCCAGCAGTTTAGAGAGCGGGACAGCCAGTGGCTACACCTTC.

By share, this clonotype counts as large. The CDR3 region is CASSLASGRGGYTF. CDR3 DNA: TGTGCCAGCAGTTTAGCATCGGGACGAGGTGGCTACACCTTC. The chain is built from TRBV12-3 or TRBV12-4 and TRBJ1-2, with D possibly TRBD1 on 5 matching bases. CDR3 length equals 14 residues. V was cut by 0 bases and J by 7 bases, with 12 bases left in between.

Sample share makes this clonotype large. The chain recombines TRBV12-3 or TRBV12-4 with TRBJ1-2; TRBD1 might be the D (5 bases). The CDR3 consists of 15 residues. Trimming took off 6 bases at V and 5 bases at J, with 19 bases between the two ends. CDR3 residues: CASSPAFKTVYGYTF. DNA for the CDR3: TGTGCCAGCAGCCCGGCCTTCAAGACAGTTTATGGCTACACCTTC.

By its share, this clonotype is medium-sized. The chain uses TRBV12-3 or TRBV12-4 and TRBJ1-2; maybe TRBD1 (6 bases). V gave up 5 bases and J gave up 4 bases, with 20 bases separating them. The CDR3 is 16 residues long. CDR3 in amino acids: CASSPQGPPDFYGYTF. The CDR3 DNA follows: TGTGCCAGCAGTCCCCAGGGGCCGCCCGACTTCTATGGCTACACCTTC.

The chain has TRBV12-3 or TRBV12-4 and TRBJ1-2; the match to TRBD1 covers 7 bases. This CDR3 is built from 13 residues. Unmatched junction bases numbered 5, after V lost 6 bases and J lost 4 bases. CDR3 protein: CASSPDRVYGYTF. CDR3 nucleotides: TGTGCCAGCAGCCCCGACAGGGTCTATGGCTACACCTTC.

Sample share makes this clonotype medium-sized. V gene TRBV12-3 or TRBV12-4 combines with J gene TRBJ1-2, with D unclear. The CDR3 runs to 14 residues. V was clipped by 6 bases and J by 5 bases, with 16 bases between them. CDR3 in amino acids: CASSLGPRQYGYTF. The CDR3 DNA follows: TGTGCCAGCAGCCTCGGGCCCCGTCAATATGGCTACACCTTC.

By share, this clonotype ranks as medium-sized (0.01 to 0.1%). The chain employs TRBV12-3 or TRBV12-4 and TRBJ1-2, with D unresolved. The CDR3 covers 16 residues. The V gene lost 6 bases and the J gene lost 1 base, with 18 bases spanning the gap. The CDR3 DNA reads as TGTGCCAGCAGCCCCACCCGGAGGGCTAATAACTATGGCTACACCTTC. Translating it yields CASSPTRRANNYGYTF.

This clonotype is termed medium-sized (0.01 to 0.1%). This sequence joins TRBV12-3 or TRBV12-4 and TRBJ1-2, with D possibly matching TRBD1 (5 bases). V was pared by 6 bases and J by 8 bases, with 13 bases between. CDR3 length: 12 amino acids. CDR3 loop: CASRRQPGGYTF. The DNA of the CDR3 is TGTGCCAGCAGGAGACAGCCGGGAGGCTACACCTTC.

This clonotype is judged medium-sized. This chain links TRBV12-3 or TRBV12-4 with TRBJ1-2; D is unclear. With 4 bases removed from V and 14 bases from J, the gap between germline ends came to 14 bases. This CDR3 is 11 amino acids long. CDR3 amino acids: CASSSPDMQTF. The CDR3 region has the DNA TGTGCCAGCAGTTCCCCAGACATGCAAACCTTC.

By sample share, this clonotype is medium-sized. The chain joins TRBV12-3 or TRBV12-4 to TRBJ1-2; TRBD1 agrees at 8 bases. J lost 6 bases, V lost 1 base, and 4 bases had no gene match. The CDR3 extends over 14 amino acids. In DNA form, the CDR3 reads TGTGCCAGCAGTTTAGGGACAGGGACGAATGGCTACACCTTC. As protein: CASSLGTGTNGYTF.

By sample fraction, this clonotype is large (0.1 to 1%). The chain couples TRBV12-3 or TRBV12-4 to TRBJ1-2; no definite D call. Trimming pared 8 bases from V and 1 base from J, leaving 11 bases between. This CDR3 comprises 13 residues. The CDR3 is CASGRLHNYGYTF. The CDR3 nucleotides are TGTGCCAGCGGCAGATTACATAACTATGGCTACACCTTC.

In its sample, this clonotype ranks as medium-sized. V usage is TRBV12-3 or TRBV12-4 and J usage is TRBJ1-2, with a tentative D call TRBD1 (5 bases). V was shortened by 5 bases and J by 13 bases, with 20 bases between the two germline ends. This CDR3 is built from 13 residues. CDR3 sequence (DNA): TGTGCCAGCAGTAATGGACTGACAGTCTACGCCACCTTC. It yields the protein CASSNGLTVYATF.

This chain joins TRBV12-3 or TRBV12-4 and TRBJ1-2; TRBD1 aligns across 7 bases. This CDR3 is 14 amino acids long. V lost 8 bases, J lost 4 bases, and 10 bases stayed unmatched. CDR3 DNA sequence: TGTGCCAGCGGTCGGGACAGCGACTTCTATGGCTACACCTTC. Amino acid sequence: CASGRDSDFYGYTF.

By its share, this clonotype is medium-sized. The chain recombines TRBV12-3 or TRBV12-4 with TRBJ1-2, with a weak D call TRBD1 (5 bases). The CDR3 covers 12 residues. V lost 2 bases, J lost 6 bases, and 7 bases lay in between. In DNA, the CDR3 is TGTGCCAGCAGTTTAATGGGGCATGGCTACACCTTC. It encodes CASSLMGHGYTF.

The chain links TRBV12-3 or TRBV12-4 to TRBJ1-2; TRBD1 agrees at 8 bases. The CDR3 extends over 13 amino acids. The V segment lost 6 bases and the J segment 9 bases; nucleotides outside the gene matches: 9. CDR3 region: CASRSAGTGSYTF. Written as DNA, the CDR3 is TGTGCCAGCAGATCCGCCGGGACAGGAAGCTACACCTTC.

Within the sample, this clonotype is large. This CDR3 is CASSRDRGGYAGYTF. The CDR3, as DNA: TGTGCCAGCAGTCGGGACAGGGGTGGTTATGCTGGCTACACCTTC. The V gene is TRBV12-3 or TRBV12-4, the J gene TRBJ1-2, with 10 bases aligning to TRBD1. This CDR3 is 15 amino acids long. After removal of 5 bases from V and 7 bases from J, the junction contained 10 bases not matched to a gene.

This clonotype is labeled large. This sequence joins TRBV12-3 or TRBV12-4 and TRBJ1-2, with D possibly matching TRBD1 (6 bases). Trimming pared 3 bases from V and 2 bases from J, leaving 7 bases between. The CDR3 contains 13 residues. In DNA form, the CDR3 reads TGTGCCAGCAGTTTGGACAGCAACTATGGCTACACCTTC. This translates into CASSLDSNYGYTF.